The sequence of this T cell receptor beta chain was determined in a study of tumor-infiltrating lymphocytes in primary liver carcinoma. Study observations and caveats: The difference in top-250-clone fraction between tumors and blood was significant, favoring tumors (p = 0.039).

As concerns this clonotype: Its antigen is currently unknown.

The CDR3 is made up of 14 amino acids. CDR1 and CDR2 from the germline V gene are MDHEN and SYDVKM. From approximately 530 ng of total RNA, TCR beta-specific cDNA was reverse-transcribed using a constant-region primer. Three nested multiplex PCR rounds, a slightly modified ARM-PCR method, built the TCR beta libraries. A C-beta reverse primer and TRBV1-TRBV30 forward primers served in each of the first two PCR rounds, at 9 to 11 cycles apiece. TCRdb re-analysed the multiplex PCR reads in MiXCR, keeping a single row per CDR3 protein. Counted here are approximately 80,000 distinct CDR3 sequences, roughly two thirds occurring once; the ten biggest clones make up roughly 28%. Total RNA and DNA came together from approximately 20-30 mg of bulk tissue without cell sorting.

This chain connects TRBV28 to TRBJ1-5; TRBD1 might be the D (6 bases). The J call could be wrong; TRBJ2-3 is a better fit for the DNA end. The sequence came from a man in his forties with primary liver carcinoma and hepatitis B virus infection. Input material: tumor-adjacent normal liver tissue. The CDR3 is CASSGQYSNQPQYF. As DNA, the CDR3 is TGTGCCAGCAGCGGACAGTATAGTAATCAGCCCCAGTATTTT.